Each of the 14 T cell receptor beta chains below was sequenced from the same sample in a study of shared clonotypes between healthy human individuals. Produced via immunoSEQ multiplex PCR; TCRdb's table is partial and in-frame only. The sample yields about 820,000 clones, 80% to 95% seen once. CD45RO-negative, CCR7-selected cells formed the naive CD8 fraction, which excluded terminally differentiated effector memory CD45RA+ cells. Sequencing input: naive CD8+ T cells sorted from blood. Receptors were obtained from a man aged 30 to 39 in good health.

J is TRBJ2-1 and V is TRBV13; D might be TRBD1 (5 bases). This CDR3 has 14 amino acids. With 3 bases removed from V and 7 bases from J, the gap between germline ends came to 13 bases. Germline-derived CDR1 and CDR2 are PRHDT and FYEKMQ (reference sequence). CDR3 in amino acids: CASSLGLGWNEQFF. In DNA, the CDR3 is TGTGCCAGCAGCTTGGGGCTAGGTTGGAATGAGCAGTTCTTC.

The gene calls are TRBV25-1 and TRBJ2-3; tentatively, D is TRBD1 (6 bases). V lost 3 bases, J lost 1 base, and 14 bases lay in between. CDR3 length: 16 amino acids. Germline V gives CDR1 MGHDK, CDR2 SYGVNS. DNA for the CDR3: TGTGCCAGCAGTGACCGGTACAGGGAAGGCACAGATACGCAGTATTTT. Protein: CASSDRYREGTDTQYF. Filled out from reference TRBV25-1 and TRBJ2-3, the complete variable domain reads EADIYQTPRYLVIGTGKKITLECSQTMGHDKMYWYQQDPGMELHLIHYSYGVNSTEKGDLSSESTVSRIRTEHFPLTLESARPSHTSQYLCASSDRYREGTDTQYFGPGTRLTVL.

The rearrangement links TRBV28 to TRBJ1-2; 11 positions agree with TRBD1. Trimming at V came to 7 bases and at J to 1 base, leaving 2 bases not matched to a gene. The CDR3 spans 14 residues. CDR1 and CDR2 from the germline V gene are MDHEN and SYDVKM. DNA for the CDR3: TGTGCCAGCAAGGGACAGGGGGATAACTATGGCTACACCTTC. Translation gives CASKGQGDNYGYTF.

This clone came up once. V and J are TRBV2 and TRBJ2-2; the D gene is possibly TRBD1 (5 bases). CDR3 length: 15 amino acids. CDR1 is SNHLY and CDR2 is FYNNEI in the germline V gene. Trimming shortened V by 7 bases and J by 1 base, and 13 bases separated the two germline ends. The CDR3 loop is CASIGQPRNTGELFF. As DNA, the CDR3 is TGTGCCAGCATAGGACAACCAAGGAACACCGGGGAGCTGTTTTTT.

The rearrangement joins TRBV19 to TRBJ2-1, with TRBD2 identical over 10 bases. CDR1 and CDR2 from the germline V gene are LNHDA and SQIVND (reference sequence). This CDR3 region has 15 residues. V lost 2 bases to trimming and J lost 9 bases; unmatched junction nucleotides: 7. The CDR3 DNA follows: TGTGCCAGTAGTATATTGCCTAGCGGGAGAGGTGAGCAGTTCTTC. Translated, it gives CASSILPSGRGEQFF. The whole variable domain, filled in from reference TRBV19 and TRBJ2-1, reads DGGITQSPKYLFRKEGQNVTLSCEQNLNHDAMYWYRQDPGQGLRLIYYSQIVNDFQKGDIAEGYSVSREKKESFPLTVTSAQKNPTAFYLCASSILPSGRGEQFFGPGTRLTVL.

The chain joins TRBV29-1 to TRBJ2-1; D gene unclear. CDR1 is SQVTM and CDR2 is ANQGSEA in the germline V gene. Deletions cut 6 bases from V and 8 bases from J, with 11 bases between. The CDR3 spans 11 residues. The CDR3 spells CSVELLYEQFF. Written as DNA, the CDR3 is TGCAGCGTGGAGTTGCTGTATGAGCAGTTCTTC.

The chain carries TRBV19 and TRBJ2-1, with 9 bases lining up with TRBD2. Per germline, CDR1 LNHDA and CDR2 SQIVND (reference sequence). The CDR3 runs 16 residues. Trimming cost V 7 bases and J 0 bases; bases outside gene matches: 7. CDR3 in DNA: TGTGCCAGTAAGAGGAGCGGGGGGAGCTCCTACAATGAGCAGTTCTTC. Encoded protein: CASKRSGGSSYNEQFF.

The CDR3 region has the DNA TGTGCCAGCAGTTTCTTGGGGGTTTCATACAATGAGCAGTTCTTC. This encodes CASSFLGVSYNEQFF. J is TRBJ2-1 and V is TRBV28, with D perhaps given as TRBD1 or TRBD2 (5 bases each). The V end was cut by 3 bases, the J end by 4 bases, with 13 bases between. The CDR3 has 15 residues. Per germline, CDR1 MDHEN and CDR2 SYDVKM.

This chain connects TRBV30 to TRBJ2-2, with TRBD2 as a possible D gene (6 bases). Germline lookup yields CDR1 GTSNPN and CDR2 SVGIG (reference sequence). The V and J ends lost 5 bases and 6 bases respectively, with 16 bases between them. There are 14 residues in the CDR3. CDR3 region: CAWSPGVGPGELFF. CDR3 nucleotides: TGTGCCTGGTCGCCGGGGGTTGGGCCCGGGGAGCTGTTTTTT.

Details on this clone: At the DNA level, this CDR3 is encoded by other sequences in the same sample as well. The gene calls are TRBV6-5 and TRBJ2-7; 10 nucleotides match TRBD2. J lost 0 bases, V lost 0 bases, and 2 bases had no gene match. Germline-derived CDR1 and CDR2 are MNHEY and SVGAGI. The CDR3 consists of 16 residues. Written as DNA, the CDR3 is TGTGCCAGCAGTTACTCCACTAGCGGGACCTCCTACGAGCAGTACTTC. The encoded protein is CASSYSTSGTSYEQYF.

The chain couples TRBV25-1 to TRBJ2-7; tentatively, D is TRBD1 (6 bases). Germline CDR1 is MGHDK and CDR2 is SYGVNS. Trimming shortened V by 4 bases and J by 2 bases, and 12 bases separated the two germline ends. This CDR3 comprises 14 residues. DNA of the CDR3: TGTGCCAGCAGTGCGGGACACCAGACCTACGAGCAGTACTTC. It codes for CASSAGHQTYEQYF.

The J gene is TRBJ2-7, the V gene TRBV5-4; D is possibly TRBD1 (5 bases). Trimming pared 3 bases from V and 2 bases from J, leaving 12 bases between. The CDR3 sequence is 14 residues long. Per the germline V gene, CDR1 is SGHNT and CDR2 is YYREEE (reference sequence). The CDR3 nucleotides are TGTGCCAGCAGCTCCATAGACAGCGCCTACGAGCAGTACTTC. It codes for CASSSIDSAYEQYF.

This chain uses TRBV15 with TRBJ2-1, with 9 bases matching TRBD2. Germline trimming cut 0 bases from V and 7 bases from J; bases unmatched to any gene: 13. The CDR3 length is 18 residues. Germline V gene lookup returns CDR1 LNHNV and CDR2 YYDKDF (reference sequence). The CDR3 region is CATSRDLPVVAGDNEQFF. CDR3 in DNA: TGTGCCACCAGCAGAGATTTACCAGTAGTAGCGGGAGATAATGAGCAGTTCTTC.

The V call is TRBV5-4, the J call TRBJ2-1, with D unclear. The CDR3 spans 15 residues. CDR1 and CDR2 (germline): SGHNT, YYREEE (reference sequence). Trimming stripped 6 bases from V and 5 bases from J, with 18 bases between. DNA of the CDR3: TGTGCCAGCACTCCTGAGGACGAGATCGACAATGAGCAGTTCTTC. It yields the protein CASTPEDEIDNEQFF.